This T cell receptor beta chain was sequenced for a study of graft-versus-host responses after intestinal transplantation (dated by TCRdb to 2020 to 2023). General notes on the study: Multivisceral, liver-intestinal, or isolated intestinal transplants were received by the recipients. Every recipient was given anti-thymocyte globulin induction, followed by about 3 years of maintenance tacrolimus and steroids. To identify alloreactive clones, pre-transplant mixed lymphocyte reaction products were sequenced and compared with unstimulated pre-transplant donor and recipient T cells. A peak of at least 4% donor T cells among recipient peripheral blood mononuclear cells was the definition used for donor T cell macrochimerism. Rather than being sequenced by the commercial service, samples from three later patients were sequenced in-house on an Illumina MiSeq and processed with MiXCR. A cohort of 20 to 25 intestinal transplant recipients, including one retransplant, was enrolled, and a few patients lacking pretransplant specimens were excluded. After intestinal transplantation, graft-versus-host and host-versus-graft alloreactive T cell clones were followed in the graft, circulation and bone marrow using bulk TCR-beta CDR3 sequencing.

Comment on this clone: It lacks a known antigen. The record has no base qualities; no much larger clone is one base away.

Library construction relied on the immunoSEQ multiplex PCR assay. For most patients, genomic DNA was isolated with the Qiagen DNeasy Blood and Tissue Kit and sent frozen to Adaptive Biotechnologies for TCR sequencing. For most patients, high-throughput TCR-beta CDR3 sequencing of genomic DNA was performed by Adaptive Biotechnologies. Per the original workflow: Adaptive's ImmunoSEQ software supplied the TCR sequencing data for 15 to 20 patients, while MiXCR and VDJtools were used to process a few other patients. To correct CD4 versus CD8 sorting errors, any sequence found in both subsets at a frequency ratio below 5:1 was removed. CDR3 nucleotide sequences shared between donor and recipient were removed because the origin of such sequences could not be assigned. To be classed as alloreactive, a clone needed at least 2-fold expansion over unstimulated cells and a minimum CFSE-low frequency of 0.002% (template counts) or 0.001% (read counts). A clone was considered mappable if detected in the sequenced pre-transplant spleen, lymph node, or MLR CFSE-low populations of the donor or recipient. Cumulative frequency of alloreactive clones was calculated as a percentage of all sequences weighted by copy number. TCRdb took over this immuneACCESS table, retaining in-frame rearrangements with V and J assigned. Such tables are incomplete; in checked studies, under half of the missing clones stem from an unresolved V gene, and the remainder is unexplained. V and J calls and clone size are given by that table; D and trimming were obtained from the DNA. The table for this sample lists more than 80,000 clones; less than 90% of them were counted only once. Of the sample, about 18% is held by the ten largest clones.

Broader findings and caveats from the paper: Patients with donor T cell macrochimerism had high GvH to HvG T cell clonal ratios in their allografts. GvH clones were detected in recipient bone marrow, and some appeared earlier in ileal mucosa or blood, consistent with an intestinal mucosal origin. The conclusions were limited by the relatively low number and heterogeneity of the intestinal transplant patients. Peak levels of circulating GvH clones were associated with declines in HvG clones early after transplant.

In light of the paper, this sample's time point label describes: cells obtained before transplantation from donor or recipient. CD3+CD4+ and CD3+CD8+ populations were FACS-sorted from unstimulated pre-transplant donor and recipient cells taken from spleen or lymph nodes. Via the germline V gene, CDR1 is MRHNA and CDR2 SNTAGT. V is trimmed back by 8 bases and J by 3 bases, and the junction contains 7 bases that no gene match accounts for. The CDR3 measures 14 amino acids from cysteine to phenylalanine. CDR3 DNA is the only sequence kept; it has 42 bases, read in frame from the first base. The sequence joins TRBV6-4 to TRBJ2-7, and 10 bases in between align with TRBD2. The sequenced sample was unstimulated CD8+ T cells sorted from spleen or lymph node cells, obtained before intestinal transplant. This clonotype was sampled from a human donor who received an intestinal transplant. The CDR3 in this case is CASWMASGGYEQYF. DNA sequence: TGTGCCAGCTGGATGGCTAGCGGGGGCTACGAGCAGTACTTC.